The 23 T cell receptor beta chains in this list originate from one sample, sequenced in a study of CD4+ T cells in melanoma. Generated by immunoSEQ multiplex PCR, the TCRdb table keeps only in-frame clones and is missing some. The data show more than 12,000 clones, about 60% seen once. Sequencing input: cells from a culture (not recorded whether cultured in vitro). All receptors derive from a human donor with melanoma.

V usage is TRBV9 and J usage is TRBJ1-1; D uncertain. Trimming took off 2 bases at V and 2 bases at J, with 7 bases between the two ends. The CDR3 spans 13 residues. Germline V CDR1 and CDR2: SGDLS, YYNGEE. The CDR3 nucleotides are TGTGCCAGCAGCGTTATGCCTAACACTGAAGCTTTCTTT. This encodes CASSVMPNTEAFF.

Only a few counts were recorded for this clone. As DNA, the CDR3 is TGTGCCAGCAGTACGAGGAACACCGGGGAGCTGTTTTTT. Amino acid sequence: CASSTRNTGELFF. The chain has TRBV2 and TRBJ2-2, with D unresolved. This CDR3 is 13 amino acids long. The germline V gene has CDR1 SNHLY and CDR2 FYNNEI. V was shortened by 5 bases and J by 1 base, with 5 bases between the two germline ends.

This chain joins TRBV27 and TRBJ1-1; 12 nucleotides align to TRBD1. V gave up 5 bases and J gave up 0 bases; unmatched junction bases: 7. This CDR3 is built from 17 residues. CDR1 and CDR2 (germline): MNHEY, SMNVEV (reference sequence). CDR3 nucleotide sequence: TGTGCCAGCAGTCCCGGGACAGGGGGCATGGTGAACACTGAAGCTTTCTTT. As protein: CASSPGTGGMVNTEAFF.

The chain is built from TRBV6-6 and TRBJ1-2; TRBD1 agrees at 7 bases. Trimming at V came to 5 bases and at J to 0 bases, leaving 6 bases not matched to a gene. The CDR3 runs to 15 residues. Germline V gene sequence: CDR1 MNHNY, CDR2 SVGAGI (reference sequence). CDR3 sequence reads: CASSLQGTANYGYTF. The CDR3 DNA reads TGTGCCAGCAGTCTTCAGGGGACAGCTAACTATGGCTACACCTTC.

The V and J genes are TRBV9 and TRBJ1-5; 8 positions agree with TRBD1. CDR1 and CDR2 (germline): SGDLS, YYNGEE. This CDR3 region has 20 residues. V shed 4 bases, J shed 8 bases, and the junction held 26 bases outside the gene matches. CDR3 DNA: TGTGCCAGCAGCCCAAGAAGGACAGGGTGTTCGGACACCCCTAAAGAGCCCCAGCATTTT. This codes for CASSPRRTGCSDTPKEPQHF.

The V gene is TRBV5-3, the J gene TRBJ2-2, with 10 positions matching TRBD2. TRBV5-3 is sorted into the ORF group, with uncertain function. The CDR3 consists of 14 residues. V lost 4 bases to trimming and J lost 5 bases; unmatched junction nucleotides: 2. Written as DNA, the CDR3 is TGTGCCAGAAGCCCGGGACTAGCGACCGGGGAGCTGTTTTTT. Residues: CARSPGLATGELFF.

This chain links TRBV18 with TRBJ1-1; tentative D call: TRBD1 (5 bases). Trimming removed 2 bases at V and 3 bases at J, with 10 bases between. This CDR3 has 14 amino acids. CDR1 is KGHSH and CDR2 is LQKENI in the germline V gene. This CDR3 is CASSPYGADTEAFF. As DNA, the CDR3 is TGTGCCAGCTCACCATACGGGGCCGACACTGAAGCTTTCTTT.

This clone was seen only a few times. V is TRBV30 and J is TRBJ1-3, with 9 bases that match TRBD1. Per the germline V gene, CDR1 is GTSNPN and CDR2 is SVGIG (reference sequence). This CDR3 comprises 16 residues. With 6 bases clipped from V and 2 bases from J, the junction kept 11 bases outside the gene matches. CDR3 sequence: CACPGQGTAAGNTIYF. The DNA of the CDR3 is TGTGCCTGTCCGGGACAGGGAACTGCTGCTGGAAACACCATATATTTT.

This clone was observed a few times. The junction shows a germline mismatch at one end, possibly a read error. The rearrangement joins TRBV9 to TRBJ1-2; possibly TRBD1 for D (6 bases). CDR3 size: 11 residues. Germline CDR1 and CDR2: SGDLS and YYNGEE. The CDR3 sequence is CASSLHRELEF. CDR3 DNA sequence: TGTGCCAGCAGCCTCCACAGGGAACTTGAATTC.

The chain employs TRBV7-8 and TRBJ2-2; TRBD1 might be the D (6 bases). Germline V lookup: CDR1 SGHVS, CDR2 FQNEAQ. V was trimmed by 1 base and J by 4 bases, leaving 16 bases between them. The CDR3 consists of 17 residues. The CDR3 reads CASSLVAVGRGTGELFF. CDR3 DNA sequence: TGTGCCAGCAGCTTAGTTGCCGTGGGCAGGGGCACCGGGGAGCTGTTTTTT.

This clone was seen just once. The V and J genes are TRBV5-6 and TRBJ1-2; TRBD1 is a possible D gene (6 bases). V lost 2 bases and J 2 bases, leaving 10 bases between the germline ends. The CDR3 is 14 amino acids. Germline CDR1 and CDR2: SGHDT and YYEEEE. The CDR3 nucleotides read TGTGCCAGCAGCTTTCTTGACAGGAACTATGGCTACACCTTC. This gives the protein CASSFLDRNYGYTF.

The V call is TRBV27, the J call TRBJ2-3; 13 bases are a match to TRBD2. With V trimmed by 5 bases and J by 6 bases, 5 bases remained unmatched. This CDR3 region has 15 residues. CDR1 and CDR2 (germline): MNHEY, SMNVEV (reference sequence). In nucleotides, the CDR3 is TGTGCCAGCAGTCTAGGACTAGCGGGGGTGGATACGCAGTATTTT. Translating it yields CASSLGLAGVDTQYF.

This clone has more than one count but fewer than ten. The chain links TRBV9 to TRBJ1-2, with no clear D. Between the trimmed V and J ends, which lost 0 bases and 4 bases, there was a span of 13 bases. This CDR3 is built from 15 residues. Germline-derived CDR1 and CDR2 are SGDLS and YYNGEE. The chain's CDR3 is CASSVGRFGSYGYTF. The CDR3 DNA is TGTGCCAGCAGCGTAGGACGGTTCGGGAGCTATGGCTACACCTTC.

This clone is labeled as medium-sized. The chain uses TRBV19 and TRBJ2-1; D uncertain. CDR1 LNHDA and CDR2 SQIVND come from the germline V gene (reference sequence). The V end was cut by 6 bases, the J end by 4 bases, with 16 bases between. This CDR3 comprises 15 residues. The CDR3 DNA is TGTGCCAGTAGACCGGGCCTCTCCTCTTACAATGAGCAGTTCTTC. This translates into CASRPGLSSYNEQFF.

This chain connects TRBV7-8 to TRBJ1-4; 7 nucleotides line up with TRBD1. This CDR3 is built from 13 residues. The germline gives CDR1 SGHVS, CDR2 FQNEAQ. The ends lost 7 bases at V and 11 bases at J; junction bases unmatched: 10. The CDR3 here is CASTSTGMGKLFF. The CDR3 region has the DNA TGTGCCAGCACCTCGACAGGGATGGGGAAACTGTTTTTT.

The genes are TRBV7-6 and TRBJ2-5, with TRBD2 as a possible D gene (7 bases). The CDR3 loop spans 14 amino acids. The germline V and J ends were trimmed by 8 bases and 5 bases, with 18 bases remaining between them. Germline CDR1 SGHVS, CDR2 FNYEAQ. The CDR3 sequence is CASVRGAMSETQYF. CDR3 DNA sequence: TGTGCCAGCGTTCGGGGGGCCATGTCCGAGACCCAGTACTTC.

The chain couples TRBV5-1 to TRBJ1-2, with 9 bases lining up with TRBD1. The CDR3 spans 14 residues. Germline CDR1 and CDR2: SGHRS and YFSETQ. The V segment lost 3 bases and the J segment 7 bases; nucleotides outside the gene matches: 7. CDR3 protein: CASSSGQGGVGYTF. For the CDR3, the DNA is TGCGCCAGCAGCTCGGGACAGGGAGGAGTTGGCTACACCTTC.

The chain is built from TRBV19 and TRBJ1-3, with 7 positions matching TRBD1. This CDR3 region has 12 residues. V lost 9 bases to trimming and J lost 4 bases; unmatched junction nucleotides: 3. Germline CDR1 LNHDA, CDR2 SQIVND (reference sequence). CDR3 in amino acids: CASQDRGNTIYF. DNA of the CDR3: TGTGCCAGCCAGGACAGGGGAAACACCATATATTTT. The full variable domain, with the rest looked up from reference TRBV19 and TRBJ1-3, is DGGITQSPKYLFRKEGQNVTLSCEQNLNHDAMYWYRQDPGQGLRLIYYSQIVNDFQKGDIAEGYSVSREKKESFPLTVTSAQKNPTAFYLCASQDRGNTIYFGEGSWLTVV.

The chain couples TRBV5-1 to TRBJ2-5; D is ambiguous. Per the germline V gene, CDR1 is SGHRS and CDR2 is YFSETQ. V lost 4 bases and J 5 bases, leaving 21 bases between the germline ends. This CDR3 is built from 16 residues. The CDR3 loop reads CASSMSGPQLWETQYF. The CDR3, as DNA: TGCGCCAGCAGCATGTCTGGTCCCCAGCTGTGGGAGACCCAGTACTTC.

The chain carries TRBV12-5 and TRBJ2-1, with D perhaps TRBD1 (6 bases). The germline V and J ends were trimmed by 5 bases and 13 bases, with 24 bases remaining between them. The CDR3 covers 15 residues. Germline CDR1 and CDR2: LGHNT and FRNRAP. CDR3 nucleotides: TGTGCTAGTGGTCCCCTGCAGGGGCTGGAGTTGGTACAGTTCTTC. This sequence encodes CASGPLQGLELVQFF. Based on the CDR3 plus reference TRBV12-5 and TRBJ2-1, the full variable domain is DARVTQTPRHKVTEMGQEVTMRCQPILGHNTVFWYRQTMMQGLELLAYFRNRAPLDDSGMPKDRFSAEMPDATLATLKIQPSEPRDSAVYFCASGPLQGLELVQFFGPGTRLTVL.

The chain's CDR3 is CASARGTQTGELFF. The DNA of the CDR3 is TGTGCCAGTGCTAGGGGGACGCAGACCGGGGAGCTGTTTTTT. The chain is built from TRBV19 and TRBJ2-2; weak D call: TRBD1 (6 bases). V was clipped by 8 bases and J by 5 bases, with 15 bases between them. The CDR3 length is 14 residues. Germline V gene data show CDR1 as LNHDA and CDR2 as SQIVND (reference sequence).

The V gene is TRBV7-9, the J gene TRBJ1-2; TRBD1 might be the D (6 bases). V shed 3 bases and J shed 6 bases, with 11 bases lying between them. The CDR3 is 13 amino acids. Germline-derived CDR1 and CDR2 are SEHNR and FQNEAQ (reference sequence). The CDR3 region has the DNA TGTGCCAGCAGCTTTACAGGGTTGCATGGCTACACCTTC. Protein sequence: CASSFTGLHGYTF.

This chain links TRBV5-1 with TRBJ2-3; 9 nucleotides align to TRBD2. Germline trimming cut 0 bases from V and 6 bases from J; bases unmatched to any gene: 5. The CDR3 is made up of 15 amino acids. CDR1 and CDR2 (germline): SGHRS, YFSETQ. The CDR3: CASSLGGSGGDTQYF. The CDR3 nucleotides are TGCGCCAGCAGCTTGGGTGGAAGCGGGGGGGATACGCAGTATTTT. Variable domain in full (rest from reference TRBV5-1 and TRBJ2-3): KAGVTQTPRYLIKTRGQQVTLSCSPISGHRSVSWYQQTPGQGLQFLFEYFSETQRNKGNFPGRFSGRQFSNSRSEMNVSTLELGDSALYLCASSLGGSGGDTQYFGPGTRLTVL.